The 8 T cell receptor beta chains below were found in one sample sequenced in a study of T-cell reconstitution after alpha-beta-depleted transplantation in children. This sample's TCRbeta library carried unique molecular identifier barcodes. TCRdb reprocessed the PCR reads via MiXCR and lists one record per CDR3 protein. The sample has fewer than 550,000 distinct CDR3 sequences, about 16% seen once. Material: PBMCs, mostly from graft donor cells, obtained 360 days after TCRalphabeta/CD19-depleted stem cell transplant. These receptors were obtained from a boy under two years old who had a stem cell transplant for Wiskott-Aldrich syndrome, so the T cells may come from the graft donor.

The chain is built from TRBV29-1 and TRBJ2-3; 8 bases align to TRBD2. CDR1 is SQVTM and CDR2 is ANQGSEA in the germline V gene. The CDR3 is 15 residues long. The trim removed 3 bases at V and 1 base at J, leaving 6 bases unmatched. The CDR3 DNA is TGCAGCGTTGATCCCGGGACTAGGGGCACAGATACGCAGTATTTT. This translates into CSVDPGTRGTDTQYF.

In this sample, this clonotype turned up once. The rearrangement uses TRBV29-1 and TRBJ2-1; TRBD2 agrees at 14 bases. Unmatched junction bases numbered 4, after V lost 4 bases and J lost 2 bases. This CDR3 is built from 16 residues. CDR1 SQVTM and CDR2 ANQGSEA come from the germline V gene. CDR3 in amino acids: CSVGLAGGPPYNEQFF. CDR3 DNA sequence: TGCAGCGTTGGACTAGCGGGGGGGCCCCCCTACAATGAGCAGTTCTTC.

This chain links TRBV12-3 or TRBV12-4 with TRBJ2-3; 8 positions agree with TRBD2. The CDR3 totals 23 residues. V lost 1 base and J lost 0; bases outside the gene matches: 24. CDR3 sequence: CASSLVQASDSLGREASTDTQYF. The CDR3 DNA reads TGTGCCAGCAGTTTAGTCCAGGCCTCCGATTCTCTCGGGCGGGAGGCGAGCACAGATACGCAGTATTTT.

This clonotype was seen ten or more times. V is TRBV20-1 and J is TRBJ2-7; D uncertain. Trimming took off 3 bases at V and 3 bases at J, with 12 bases between the two ends. CDR3 size: 13 residues. CDR1 is DFQATT, CDR2 SNEGSKA, per germline (reference sequence). This chain's CDR3 is CSASRARLYEQYF. The CDR3 DNA follows: TGCAGTGCTAGTCGGGCCAGGCTCTACGAGCAGTACTTC.

This clonotype was recorded a few times. V and J are TRBV24-1 and TRBJ2-3; 7 bases map to TRBD1. The germline V gene has CDR1 KGHDR and CDR2 SFDVKD. Germline trimming cut 4 bases from V and 1 base from J; bases unmatched to any gene: 7. This CDR3 comprises 16 residues. In DNA form, the CDR3 reads TGTGCCACCAGTGACAGAAGGGGGCAAGGCACAGATACGCAGTATTTT. Its translation: CATSDRRGQGTDTQYF.

Only a few counts were recorded for this clonotype. V gene TRBV12-3 or TRBV12-4 combines with J gene TRBJ2-7; D remains unclear. CDR3 length: 16 amino acids. Between the trimmed V and J ends, which lost 2 bases and 0 bases, there was a span of 14 bases. CDR3 DNA: TGTGCCAGCAGTTTAAAAATAACAGACCACTCCTACGAGCAGTACTTC. It encodes CASSLKITDHSYEQYF.

In its sample, this clonotype was seen many times. The rearrangement links TRBV2 to TRBJ1-1; 7 bases fit TRBD1. V dropped 6 bases and J dropped 5; count of bases not matched to a gene: 12. CDR1 SNHLY and CDR2 FYNNEI come from the germline V gene. The CDR3 is 15 amino acids. For the CDR3, the DNA is TGTGCCAGCAGGCTCGATTCAGGGGGAGGGACTGAAGCTTTCTTT. Translation gives CASRLDSGGGTEAFF.

The gene calls are TRBV7-9 and TRBJ2-5; D unresolved. V lost 3 bases to trimming and J lost 5 bases, with 16 bases between them. Germline-derived CDR1 and CDR2 are SEHNR and FQNEAQ (reference sequence). This CDR3 contains 15 residues. CDR3 amino acids: CASSFYSRLEETQYF. The CDR3 DNA is TGTGCCAGCAGCTTTTATTCACGACTTGAGGAGACCCAGTACTTC.